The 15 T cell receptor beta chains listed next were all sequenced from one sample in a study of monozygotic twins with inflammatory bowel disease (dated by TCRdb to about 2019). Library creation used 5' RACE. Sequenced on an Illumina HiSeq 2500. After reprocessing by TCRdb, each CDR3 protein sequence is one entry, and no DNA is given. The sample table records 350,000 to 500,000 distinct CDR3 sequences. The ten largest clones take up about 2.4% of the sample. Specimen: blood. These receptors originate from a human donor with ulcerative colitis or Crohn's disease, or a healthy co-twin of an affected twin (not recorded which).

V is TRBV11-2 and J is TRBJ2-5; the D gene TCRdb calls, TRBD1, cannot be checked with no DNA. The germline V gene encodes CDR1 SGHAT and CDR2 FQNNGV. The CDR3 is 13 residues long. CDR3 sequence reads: CASSLTGAETQYF.

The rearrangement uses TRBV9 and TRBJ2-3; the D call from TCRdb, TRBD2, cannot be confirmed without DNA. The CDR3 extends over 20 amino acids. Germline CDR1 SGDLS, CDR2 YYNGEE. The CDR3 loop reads CASSPRTSGTYKGRSDTQYF.

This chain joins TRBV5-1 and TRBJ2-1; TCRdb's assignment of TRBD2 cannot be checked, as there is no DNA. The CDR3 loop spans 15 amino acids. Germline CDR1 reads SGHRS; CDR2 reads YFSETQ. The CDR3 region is CASSSGTRERDEQFF.

The CDR3 sequence: CASSTTTGYRVTEAFF. This chain joins TRBV5-1 and TRBJ1-1; lacking DNA, the TRBD1 call made by TCRdb goes unchecked. CDR3 size: 16 residues. Germline-derived CDR1 and CDR2 are SGHRS and YFSETQ.

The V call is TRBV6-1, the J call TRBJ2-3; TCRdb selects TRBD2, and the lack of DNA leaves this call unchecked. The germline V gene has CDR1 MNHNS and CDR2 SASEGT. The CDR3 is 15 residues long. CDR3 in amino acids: CASRSLAASTDTQYF.

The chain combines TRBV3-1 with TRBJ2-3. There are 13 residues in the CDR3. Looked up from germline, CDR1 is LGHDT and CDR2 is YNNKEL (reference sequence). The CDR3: CASSQDMGDTQYF.

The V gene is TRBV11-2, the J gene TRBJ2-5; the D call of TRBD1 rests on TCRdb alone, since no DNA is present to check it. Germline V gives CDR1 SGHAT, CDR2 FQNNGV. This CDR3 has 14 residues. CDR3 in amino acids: CASSFTGVRETQYF.

The CDR3 sequence is CASSQLFGGRQETQYF. The rearrangement uses TRBV4-1 and TRBJ2-5; without DNA, the TCRdb call of TRBD2 cannot be checked. The CDR3 covers 16 residues. Germline V gene data show CDR1 as MGHRA and CDR2 as YSYEKL.

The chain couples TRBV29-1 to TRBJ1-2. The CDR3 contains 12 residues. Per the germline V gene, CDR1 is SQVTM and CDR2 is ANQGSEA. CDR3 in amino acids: CSVGGPPRGYTF.

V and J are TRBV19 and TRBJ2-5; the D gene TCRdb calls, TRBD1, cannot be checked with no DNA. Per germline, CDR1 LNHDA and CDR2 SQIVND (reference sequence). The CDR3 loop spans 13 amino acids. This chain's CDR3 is CASSRPLGETQYF.

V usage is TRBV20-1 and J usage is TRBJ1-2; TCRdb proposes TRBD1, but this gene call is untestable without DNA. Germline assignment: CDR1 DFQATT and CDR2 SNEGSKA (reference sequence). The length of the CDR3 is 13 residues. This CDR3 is CSAREQGALGYTF.

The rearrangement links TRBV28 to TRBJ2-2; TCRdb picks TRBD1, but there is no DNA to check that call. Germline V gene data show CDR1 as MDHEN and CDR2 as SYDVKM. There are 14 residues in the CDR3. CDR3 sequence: CASRIRGFTGELFF.

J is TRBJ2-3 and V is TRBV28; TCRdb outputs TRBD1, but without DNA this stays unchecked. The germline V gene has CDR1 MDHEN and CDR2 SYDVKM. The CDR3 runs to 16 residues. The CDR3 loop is CASSNPGQGKADTQYF.

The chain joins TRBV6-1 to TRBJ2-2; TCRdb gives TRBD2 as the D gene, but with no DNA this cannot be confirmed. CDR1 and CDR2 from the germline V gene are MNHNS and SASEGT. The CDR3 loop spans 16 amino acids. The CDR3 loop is CASNQLSGANTGELFF.

The CDR3 loop reads CSASQGVSTEAFF. V gene TRBV20-1 combines with J gene TRBJ1-1; without DNA, the TCRdb call of TRBD1 cannot be checked. This CDR3 has 13 residues. The germline V gene encodes CDR1 DFQATT and CDR2 SNEGSKA (reference sequence).